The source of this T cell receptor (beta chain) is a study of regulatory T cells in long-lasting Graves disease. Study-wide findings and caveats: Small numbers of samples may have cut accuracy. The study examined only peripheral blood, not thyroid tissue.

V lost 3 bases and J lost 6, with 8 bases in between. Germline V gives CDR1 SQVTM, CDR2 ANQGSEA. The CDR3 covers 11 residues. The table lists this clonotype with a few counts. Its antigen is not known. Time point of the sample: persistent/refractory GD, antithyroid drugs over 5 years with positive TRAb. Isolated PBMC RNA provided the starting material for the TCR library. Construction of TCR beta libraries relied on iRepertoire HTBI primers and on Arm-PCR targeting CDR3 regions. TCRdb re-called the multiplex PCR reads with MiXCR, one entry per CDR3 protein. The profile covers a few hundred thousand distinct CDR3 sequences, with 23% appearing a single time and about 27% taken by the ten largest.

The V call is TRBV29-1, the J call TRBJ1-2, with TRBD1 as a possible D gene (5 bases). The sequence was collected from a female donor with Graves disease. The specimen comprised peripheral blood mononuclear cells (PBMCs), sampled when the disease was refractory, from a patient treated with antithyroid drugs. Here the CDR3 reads CSVDRVNGYTF. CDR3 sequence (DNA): TGCAGCGTTGACAGGGTGAATGGCTACACCTTC.